This T cell receptor beta chain was captured by sequencing in a study of blood T cell repertoires in COVID-19. Background on the study: Some COVID-19 samples were acute and others convalescent; all came from the United States, Italy and Spain.

Some clones are missing from TCRdb's copy, which holds only in-frame ones; the method was immunoSEQ multiplex PCR. This table holds a few hundred thousand clones, 70% to 90% found once. Participants, about 18 to 100 years old, spanned about 26 US areas. Recovered participants had two consecutive negative NP/OP PCR tests, healthcare professional clearance, or symptom resolution. Trimming shortened V by 2 bases and J by 4 bases, and 12 bases separated the two germline ends. Germline CDR1 and CDR2: ENHRY and SYGVKD. The length of the CDR3 is 15 residues. The V call is TRBV10-3, the J call TRBJ1-3, with D possibly TRBD1 on 5 matching bases. This receptor was taken from a man aged 30 to 45 who had recovered from COVID-19. Sequencing was performed on PBMCs or T cells enriched from blood (not recorded which). The CDR3 spells CAISEAAGPGNTIYF. CDR3 DNA: TGTGCCATCAGTGAGGCGGCAGGGCCCGGAAACACCATATATTTT.